This entry lists 23 T cell receptor beta chains sequenced from one sample in a study of shared clonotypes between healthy human individuals. Profiling relied on immunoSEQ multiplex PCR, and the TCRdb table lists in-frame clones only, not all of them. Here the sample spans around 2,000,000 clones, about 95% being singletons. Cells designated naive CD8 were CD45RO-negative and were positively selected for CCR7, with terminally differentiated effector memory CD45RA+ cells excluded. The sequenced sample was naive CD8+ T cells sorted from blood. These receptors all stem from a man between 18 and 35 years old in good health.

This rearrangement joins TRBV6-1 to TRBJ2-7, with D perhaps matching TRBD1 (8 bases). Trimming took off 6 bases at V and 2 bases at J, with 17 bases between the two ends. There are 15 residues in the CDR3. Looked up from germline, CDR1 is MNHNS and CDR2 is SASEGT. CDR3 in amino acids: CASSQRTGTTYEQYF. The CDR3 DNA sequence: TGTGCCAGCAGCCAACGGACAGGGACTACCTACGAGCAGTACTTC.

V and J are TRBV6-5 and TRBJ2-1; D perhaps matches TRBD2 (6 bases). From germline, CDR1 is MNHEY and CDR2 SVGAGI. This CDR3 is 13 amino acids long. Trimming shortened V by 7 bases and J by 4 bases, and 11 bases separated the two germline ends. CDR3 amino acids: CASTAGMYNEQFF. CDR3 sequence (DNA): TGTGCCAGCACCGCGGGAATGTACAATGAGCAGTTCTTC.

J is TRBJ1-1 and V is TRBV11-3; weak D call: TRBD1 (5 bases). The CDR3 runs to 13 residues. The V end lost 1 base, the J end lost 7 bases, and 10 bases lay between the germline ends. Germline CDR1 reads SGHNT; CDR2 reads YENEEA. Here the CDR3 reads CASSLGGSNEAFF. The CDR3 nucleotides are TGTGCCAGCAGCTTAGGGGGGTCGAATGAAGCTTTCTTT.

The chain has TRBV9 and TRBJ2-3; 13 bases are shared with TRBD2. Per germline, CDR1 SGDLS and CDR2 YYNGEE. This CDR3 is 17 amino acids long. The trim removed 4 bases at V and 2 bases at J, leaving 7 bases unmatched. The CDR3 DNA follows: TGTGCCAGCAGCCAAGGGACTAGCGGGGTTTTCACAGATACGCAGTATTTT. Translated: CASSQGTSGVFTDTQYF. Full variable domain (outside the CDR3, taken from reference TRBV9 and TRBJ2-3): DSGVTQTPKHLITATGQRVTLRCSPRSGDLSVYWYQQSLDQGLQFLIQYYNGEERAKGNILERFSAQQFPDLHSELNLSSLELGDSALYFCASSQGTSGVFTDTQYFGPGTRLTVL.

The chain combines TRBV2 with TRBJ2-5, with D perhaps TRBD1 (6 bases). The CDR3 has 14 amino acids. Germline values: CDR1 SNHLY, CDR2 FYNNEI. V was trimmed by 5 bases and J by 0 bases, leaving 10 bases between them. The CDR3 nucleotides are TGTGCCAGCAGTACCCGGGACAACCAAGAGACCCAGTACTTC. It encodes CASSTRDNQETQYF.

V gene TRBV19 combines with J gene TRBJ1-6; TRBD1 aligns across 9 bases. V dropped 7 bases and J dropped 10; count of bases not matched to a gene: 11. Germline V gene lookup returns CDR1 LNHDA and CDR2 SQIVND (reference sequence). This CDR3 comprises 15 residues. CDR3 sequence (DNA): TGTGCCAGTAACCCGCGCGGGACAGGGCAATCACCCCTCCACTTT. This gives the protein CASNPRGTGQSPLHF.

The rearrangement joins TRBV15 to TRBJ2-1, with TRBD2 identical over 15 bases. There are 14 residues in the CDR3. The J segment lost 9 bases and the V segment lost 5 bases, leaving 2 bases of the junction unmatched. Germline V lookup: CDR1 LNHNV, CDR2 YYDKDF (reference sequence). CDR3 in amino acids: CATSGLAGGVEQFF. In DNA form, the CDR3 reads TGTGCCACCAGCGGACTAGCGGGAGGGGTTGAGCAGTTCTTC.

The J gene is TRBJ2-7, the V gene TRBV15; a weak D match, TRBD1 (5 bases). Germline loops: CDR1 LNHNV, CDR2 YYDKDF (reference sequence). V was pared by 8 bases and J by 3 bases, with 14 bases between. This CDR3 region has 13 residues. For the CDR3, the DNA is TGTGCCACCGGCTTTGGCAGGGTCTACGAGCAGTACTTC. As protein: CATGFGRVYEQYF.

The chain uses TRBV30 and TRBJ1-5, with a possible D match to TRBD1 (5 bases). The V gene lost 3 bases and the J gene lost 7 bases, with 13 bases spanning the gap. The CDR3 consists of 13 residues. Germline values: CDR1 GTSNPN, CDR2 SVGIG (reference sequence). The CDR3 protein is CAWSVTGDQPQHF. In DNA form, the CDR3 reads TGTGCCTGGAGCGTCACAGGTGACCAGCCCCAGCATTTT.

This sequence joins TRBV21-1 and TRBJ2-3; the table calls TRBD2, which could not be checked here. TRBV21-1 is an annotated pseudogene. This CDR3 comprises 16 residues. The CDR3 sequence is CASSKRASGYTDTQYF. In DNA, the CDR3 is TGTGCCAGCAGCAAAAGGGCTAGCGGATACACAGATACGCAGTATTTT.

J is TRBJ2-7 and V is TRBV19, with D unresolved. Germline values: CDR1 LNHDA, CDR2 SQIVND (reference sequence). The V end was cut by 7 bases, the J end by 4 bases, with 11 bases between. This CDR3 contains 12 residues. CDR3 nucleotide sequence: TGTGCCAGTACTGGGCCTGAGTACGAGCAGTACTTC. Translated, it gives CASTGPEYEQYF.

The rearrangement uses TRBV5-1 and TRBJ2-5, with D unresolved. The V end was cut by 0 bases, the J end by 5 bases, with 8 bases between. CDR3 length: 13 amino acids. The V gene's germline CDR1 is SGHRS and CDR2 YFSETQ. The CDR3, as DNA: TGCGCCAGCAGCTTGGTTCTGGGGGAGACCCAGTACTTC. It translates to CASSLVLGETQYF.

In regard to this clone: Other DNA sequences of this sample code for an identical CDR3. This chain uses TRBV7-9 with TRBJ2-3; no definite D call. Germline CDR1 is SEHNR and CDR2 is FQNEAQ (reference sequence). Trimming took 4 bases from V and 6 from J, leaving 8 bases between them. This CDR3 is built from 12 residues. The CDR3: CASSSLGDTQYF. CDR3 DNA: TGTGCCAGCAGCTCACTGGGGGATACGCAGTATTTT.

The J gene is TRBJ2-7, the V gene TRBV4-3; D might be TRBD1 (6 bases). Trimming removed 0 bases from V and 1 base from J, with 16 bases in between. The CDR3 is made up of 17 amino acids. Per the germline V gene, CDR1 is LGHNA and CDR2 is YSLEER. The CDR3 spells CASSQDLEGGQSYEQYF. The CDR3 region has the DNA TGCGCCAGCAGCCAAGATCTCGAAGGTGGACAGTCCTACGAGCAGTACTTC.

The chain couples TRBV9 to TRBJ1-1; a weak D match, TRBD1 (5 bases). The length of the CDR3 is 15 residues. Germline CDR1 and CDR2: SGDLS and YYNGEE. V shed 0 bases and J shed 6 bases, with 15 bases lying between them. The CDR3 DNA sequence: TGTGCCAGCAGCGTAGTGGGAGGGGCAGGCGCTGAAGCTTTCTTT. Translating it yields CASSVVGGAGAEAFF.

A note on this clone: The sample has other DNA sequences that encode this CDR3 too. This chain links TRBV5-1 with TRBJ2-7; D may be TRBD2 (6 bases). This CDR3 is built from 14 residues. Trimming pared 1 base from V and 1 base from J, leaving 9 bases between. The germline V gene encodes CDR1 SGHRS and CDR2 YFSETQ. As DNA, the CDR3 is TGCGCCAGCAGCTTGTTCGGGGGATCCTACGAGCAGTACTTC. As protein: CASSLFGGSYEQYF.

This chain uses TRBV5-1 with TRBJ1-5, with D tentatively TRBD1 (5 bases). The germline V and J ends were trimmed by 0 bases and 7 bases, with 11 bases remaining between them. This CDR3 is built from 14 residues. Looked up from germline, CDR1 is SGHRS and CDR2 is YFSETQ. CDR3 nucleotide sequence: TGCGCCAGCAGCTTGGCCTGGGGGGACCAGCCCCAGCATTTT. Its protein product is CASSLAWGDQPQHF.

The rearrangement links TRBV5-1 to TRBJ1-1; no clear D gene. Germline V gene lookup returns CDR1 SGHRS and CDR2 YFSETQ. The CDR3 totals 14 residues. V was trimmed by 0 bases and J by 6 bases, leaving 12 bases between them. CDR3: CASSLEGGGAEAFF. The DNA of the CDR3 is TGCGCCAGCAGCTTGGAGGGAGGAGGAGCTGAAGCTTTCTTT.

The chain is built from TRBV10-1 and TRBJ1-1; 9 bases align to TRBD1. Germline V gene data show CDR1 as WNHNN and CDR2 as SYGVQD (reference sequence). V gave up 3 bases and J gave up 4 bases; unmatched junction bases: 9. The CDR3 totals 16 residues. Here the CDR3 reads CASSDFNRGRFTEAFF. CDR3 nucleotides: TGCGCCAGCAGTGATTTCAACAGGGGGCGTTTCACTGAAGCTTTCTTT.

The chain uses TRBV14 and TRBJ1-2; the D gene is possibly TRBD1 (5 bases). The CDR3 spans 13 residues. The germline CDR1 and CDR2 sequences are SGHDN and FVKESK. V was cut by 1 base and J by 4 bases, with 7 bases left in between. The CDR3 loop reads CASSQATVYGYTF. CDR3 nucleotides: TGTGCCAGCAGCCAAGCGACAGTCTATGGCTACACCTTC.

The genes are TRBV11-2 and TRBJ2-5, with TRBD1 as a possible D gene (5 bases). Per the germline V gene, CDR1 is SGHAT and CDR2 is FQNNGV. V was cut by 0 bases and J by 3 bases, with 11 bases left in between. CDR3 length: 15 residues. The CDR3 DNA reads TGTGCCAGCAGCTTAGAAATAAGGGGCGAAGAGACCCAGTACTTC. It codes for CASSLEIRGEETQYF.

The chain joins TRBV10-3 to TRBJ2-3, with 9 bases that match TRBD2. V was pared by 3 bases and J by 1 base, with 2 bases of the junction left unmatched. Germline V gives CDR1 ENHRY, CDR2 SYGVKD. This CDR3 spans 15 amino acids. CDR3 region: CAISDSGRGTDTQYF. CDR3 sequence (DNA): TGTGCCATCAGTGATAGCGGGAGAGGCACAGATACGCAGTATTTT.

The V call is TRBV5-4, the J call TRBJ2-7; D is perhaps TRBD2 (6 bases). The V end lost 3 bases, the J end lost 3 bases, and 10 bases lay between the germline ends. CDR3 length equals 13 residues. Per the germline V gene, CDR1 is SGHNT and CDR2 is YYREEE (reference sequence). The chain's CDR3 is CASSWGLDYEQYF. The CDR3 nucleotides are TGTGCCAGCAGCTGGGGACTTGACTACGAGCAGTACTTC.